These 21 T cell receptor beta chains were sequenced from one sample in a study of blood T cell repertoires in COVID-19. Clones were read by immunoSEQ multiplex PCR, and TCRdb kept only the in-frame ones, dropping some. The data show roughly 400,000 clones, 88% seen once. Sequenced: PBMCs or T cells enriched from blood (not recorded which). Receptor source: a woman aged 40-49 years with acute COVID-19.

The rearrangement uses TRBV5-1 and TRBJ2-1; TRBD2 is a possible D gene (6 bases). CDR1 and CDR2 from the germline V gene are SGHRS and YFSETQ. The CDR3 contains 16 residues. V gave up 1 base and J gave up 7 bases, with 18 bases separating them. CDR3 protein: CASSLPTLGGGNEQFF. In DNA, the CDR3 is TGCGCCAGCAGCTTGCCTACTCTTGGGGGAGGAAATGAGCAGTTCTTC.

This clone was counted only a few times. The V and J genes are TRBV29-1 and TRBJ2-7; 7 bases line up with TRBD1. CDR3 length: 11 amino acids. With 4 bases clipped from V and 3 bases from J, the junction kept 0 bases outside the gene matches. In germline, CDR1 is SQVTM, CDR2 ANQGSEA. DNA of the CDR3: TGCAGCGTTGGGGACAGCTACGAGCAGTACTTC. Translating gives CSVGDSYEQYF.

This chain joins TRBV6-5 and TRBJ1-1; 9 bases are shared with TRBD1. Germline CDR1 and CDR2: MNHEY and SVGAGI. This CDR3 spans 13 amino acids. V shed 7 bases, J shed 8 bases, and the junction held 8 bases outside the gene matches. The CDR3 DNA sequence: TGTGCCAGCAAGCACAGGGGGCGCTTCGAAGCTTTCTTT. Its protein product is CASKHRGRFEAFF.

J is TRBJ2-3 and V is TRBV30; 8 nucleotides line up with TRBD2. The trim removed 4 bases at V and 0 bases at J, leaving 9 bases unmatched. CDR1 and CDR2 from the germline V gene are GTSNPN and SVGIG (reference sequence). This CDR3 region has 16 residues. The CDR3 DNA follows: TGTGCCTGGACGCTGGGGGCTAGCGGGAGCACAGATACGCAGTATTTT. Its translation: CAWTLGASGSTDTQYF.

V usage is TRBV18 and J usage is TRBJ1-2; no clear D gene. Trimming shortened V by 3 bases and J by 2 bases, and 10 bases separated the two germline ends. The germline V gene encodes CDR1 KGHSH and CDR2 LQKENI. This CDR3 contains 14 residues. The CDR3 DNA reads as TGTGCCAGCTCACCCCCAGGTGGAAACTATGGCTACACCTTC. Protein sequence: CASSPPGGNYGYTF.

As regards this clone: Additional DNA sequences in this sample encode the identical CDR3. The chain joins TRBV7-9 to TRBJ2-7, with D perhaps matching TRBD2 (5 bases). CDR3 length: 13 residues. V was trimmed by 5 bases and J by 0 bases, leaving 8 bases between them. CDR1 and CDR2 (germline): SEHNR, FQNEAQ (reference sequence). CDR3 coding DNA: TGTGCCAGCAGCCCCGGGATCTCCTACGAGCAGTACTTC. Residues: CASSPGISYEQYF.

The chain uses TRBV30 and TRBJ1-2, with D possibly being TRBD1 (5 bases). V lost 4 bases and J lost 4, with 7 bases in between. CDR1 and CDR2 from the germline V gene are GTSNPN and SVGIG (reference sequence). This CDR3 has 11 amino acids. The DNA of the CDR3 is TGTGCCTGGACAGGGTCCTATGGCTACACCTTC. Its translation: CAWTGSYGYTF.

The chain combines TRBV18 with TRBJ1-4, with TRBD1 identical over 7 bases. Germline V gene sequence: CDR1 KGHSH, CDR2 LQKENI. CDR3 length: 14 residues. Unmatched junction bases numbered 6, after V lost 3 bases and J lost 8 bases. In nucleotides, the CDR3 is TGTGCCAGCTCACCGTGGGACAGTTGGGAAAAACTGTTTTTT. Its translation is CASSPWDSWEKLFF.

The DNA of the CDR3 is TGTGCCAGCAGTGTCGGGGGCAATCAGCCCCAGCATTTT. Translating gives CASSVGGNQPQHF. The chain couples TRBV12-3 or TRBV12-4 to TRBJ1-5; D unresolved. CDR3 length: 13 residues. The V and J ends lost 5 bases and 2 bases respectively, with 7 bases between them.

DNA for the CDR3: TGTGCCAGCAGCTCGGGACTAGCGGGAGGGAATGAGCAGTTCTTC. Amino acid sequence: CASSSGLAGGNEQFF. The V call is TRBV7-7, the J call TRBJ2-1; TRBD2 matches at 16 bases. The CDR3 has 15 amino acids. V dropped 4 bases and J dropped 7; count of bases not matched to a gene: 1. Germline V gene data show CDR1 as SSHAT and CDR2 as FNYEAQ (reference sequence).

The chain uses TRBV7-9 and TRBJ2-1; 14 nucleotides agree with TRBD2. Germline V gene data show CDR1 as SEHNR and CDR2 as FQNEAQ (reference sequence). J lost 10 bases, V lost 4 bases, and 9 bases had no gene match. The CDR3 has 16 amino acids. The CDR3 spells CASSSTGLAGGGEQFF. The CDR3 DNA follows: TGTGCCAGCAGCTCCACCGGACTAGCGGGGGGTGGAGAGCAGTTCTTC.

V gene TRBV6-5 combines with J gene TRBJ2-7, with 8 nucleotides matching TRBD1. J gave up 3 bases and V 6 bases, and 4 bases lay outside the gene matches. Germline CDR1 and CDR2: MNHEY and SVGAGI. The CDR3 covers 13 residues. CDR3 amino acids: CASRGTGYYEQYF. CDR3 bases: TGTGCCAGCAGGGGGACAGGTTACTACGAGCAGTACTTC.

This sequence joins TRBV7-9 and TRBJ1-1; tentatively, D is TRBD1 (6 bases). The germline V and J ends were trimmed by 3 bases and 0 bases, with 11 bases remaining between them. The V gene's germline CDR1 is SEHNR and CDR2 FQNEAQ (reference sequence). The CDR3 contains 15 residues. The CDR3 DNA follows: TGTGCCAGCAGCTTTAGCCAGGGGATGAACACTGAAGCTTTCTTT. Translating gives CASSFSQGMNTEAFF.

This chain connects TRBV9 to TRBJ2-2, with D possibly TRBD1 on 6 matching bases. V was clipped by 0 bases and J by 4 bases, with 10 bases between them. Germline V CDR1 and CDR2: SGDLS, YYNGEE. This CDR3 contains 15 residues. The CDR3 bases are TGTGCCAGCAGCGTAGCCCTCAGGGGCACCGGGGAGCTGTTTTTT. This sequence encodes CASSVALRGTGELFF.

V and J are TRBV5-1 and TRBJ1-6; a possible D gene is TRBD1 (5 bases). Between the trimmed V and J ends, which lost 0 bases and 7 bases, there was a span of 11 bases. Germline assignment: CDR1 SGHRS and CDR2 YFSETQ. This CDR3 region has 15 residues. CDR3 amino acids: CASSLEPQGNSPLHF. The CDR3 coding sequence is TGCGCCAGCAGCTTGGAGCCCCAGGGAAATTCACCCCTCCACTTT.

The chain links TRBV12-5 to TRBJ1-2; D may be TRBD1 (6 bases). This CDR3 spans 13 amino acids. Germline lookup yields CDR1 LGHNT and CDR2 FRNRAP. The V end lost 2 bases, the J end lost 6 bases, and 10 bases lay between the germline ends. The CDR3 region has the DNA TGTGCTAGTGGTTTGAACAGGGCCGATGGCTACACCTTC. Amino acids: CASGLNRADGYTF.

This chain uses TRBV7-9 with TRBJ1-1; possibly TRBD1 for D (5 bases). The CDR3 is 13 amino acids. The V and J ends lost 7 bases and 1 base respectively, with 10 bases between them. CDR1 and CDR2 (germline): SEHNR, FQNEAQ (reference sequence). The CDR3 sequence is CASTPGGNTEAFF. CDR3 in DNA: TGTGCCAGCACGCCCGGGGGGAACACTGAAGCTTTCTTT.

The chain combines TRBV30 with TRBJ1-1, with 7 bases aligning to TRBD1. This CDR3 region has 13 residues. The V segment lost 0 bases and the J segment 6 bases; nucleotides outside the gene matches: 4. Germline CDR1 is GTSNPN and CDR2 is SVGIG (reference sequence). CDR3 in amino acids: CAWSVRGRAEAFF. The CDR3 DNA sequence: TGTGCCTGGAGTGTAAGGGGGCGGGCTGAAGCTTTCTTT.

The chain couples TRBV7-9 to TRBJ1-1; 9 nucleotides match TRBD1. Germline-derived CDR1 and CDR2 are SEHNR and FQNEAQ (reference sequence). Trimming removed 1 base from V and 10 bases from J; junction bases left unmatched: 1. There are 12 residues in the CDR3. CDR3 in DNA: TGTGCCAGCAGCTTAGAGGACAGGGGAGCTTTCTTT. Translated: CASSLEDRGAFF. Variable domain in full (rest from reference TRBV7-9 and TRBJ1-1): DTGVSQNPRHKITKRGQNVTFRCDPISEHNRLYWYRQTLGQGPEFLTYFQNEAQLEKSRLLSDRFSAERPKGSFSTLEIQRTEQGDSAMYLCASSLEDRGAFFGQGTRLTVV.

This clone was picked up one time. The chain is built from TRBV3-1 (or the pseudogene TRBV3-2) and TRBJ2-3, with D unresolved. This CDR3 has 14 amino acids. V lost 1 base and J lost 6, with 11 bases in between. From germline, CDR1 is LGHDT and CDR2 YNNKEL (reference sequence). In DNA form, the CDR3 reads TGTGCCAGCAGCCAAGGTCCCGGTCGGGATACGCAGTATTTT. It yields the protein CASSQGPGRDTQYF.

The rearrangement joins TRBV30 to TRBJ2-5; 7 bases match TRBD2. Germline V gene sequence: CDR1 GTSNPN, CDR2 SVGIG (reference sequence). The CDR3 consists of 12 residues. With V trimmed by 5 bases and J by 9 bases, 9 bases remained unmatched. The CDR3 loop reads CAWAESGVPQYF. The DNA for the CDR3 is TGTGCCTGGGCGGAGAGCGGGGTCCCCCAGTACTTC.